Listed here are 4 T cell receptor beta chains from one sample, sequenced in a study of cytomegalovirus exposure and HLA in healthy donors. Researchers ran the PCR with 60 Vbeta and 13 Jbeta primers. The repertoire was sequenced with immunoSEQ multiplex PCR; TCRdb's copy has only in-frame clones and lacks some. This sample has around 50,000 clones, with roughly 70% found just once. Sequencing was performed on PBMCs. The source is a woman between 45 and 65 years old in good health and CMV-seropositive.

The chain has TRBV7-6 and TRBJ2-5, with D perhaps matching TRBD2 (6 bases). Trimming cost V 1 base and J 13 bases, with 19 bases left between them. This CDR3 has 14 residues. Looked up from germline, CDR1 is SGHVS and CDR2 is FNYEAQ. The CDR3 is CASSLGSGSGSAYF. The CDR3 DNA reads TGTGCCAGCAGCTTAGGCTCGGGCAGCGGGTCGGCGTACTTC.

This rearrangement joins TRBV18 to TRBJ1-5, with 10 bases fitting TRBD1. V was clipped by 5 bases and J by 11 bases; unmatched bases: 6. The CDR3 covers 13 residues. CDR1 and CDR2 (germline): KGHSH, LQKENI. CDR3 protein: CASSRQGATSQHF. In DNA form, the CDR3 reads TGTGCCAGCTCAAGACAGGGGGCGACGTCCCAGCATTTT.

This rearrangement joins TRBV9 to TRBJ1-2; D remains unclear. The V and J ends lost 3 bases and 2 bases respectively, with 11 bases between them. This CDR3 is built from 14 residues. Germline V gene lookup returns CDR1 SGDLS and CDR2 YYNGEE. CDR3: CASSAREGNYGYTF. CDR3 bases: TGTGCCAGCAGCGCAAGGGAGGGAAACTATGGCTACACCTTC.

This clone appeared a few times. This chain links TRBV5-8 with TRBJ2-6, with D perhaps TRBD1 (5 bases). The germline CDR1 and CDR2 sequences are SGHTS and YDEGEE. Trimming pared 4 bases from V and 3 bases from J, leaving 17 bases between. The CDR3 is 17 residues long. CDR3 sequence (DNA): TGTGCCAGCAGCCCGCCGTGGGGCAGGGTTGGGGCCAACGTCCTGACTTTC. Residues: CASSPPWGRVGANVLTF.